The clone carrying this TCR beta chain appeared a few times. This sample is part of a study of T-cell reconstitution after alpha-beta-depleted transplantation in children. The TCRbeta library incorporated unique molecular identifiers. Via MiXCR, TCRdb re-called the PCR reads, giving one row per CDR3 protein. The table shows 95,000 to 150,000 distinct CDR3 sequences, with more than 20% occurring only once. The junction had 10 bases not matched to a gene; V was cut back by 1 base and J by 2 bases. This CDR3 is 18 amino acids long. Germline CDR1 reads SGHAT; CDR2 reads FQDESV (reference sequence). The sequence was collected from a male patient under 10 years old who had a stem cell transplant for chronic granulomatous disease, so the T cells may come from the graft donor. The sample was PBMCs, mostly from graft donor cells, taken 180 days after TCRalphabeta/CD19-depleted stem cell transplant. The rearrangement uses TRBV11-1 and TRBJ1-5, with 8 bases aligning to TRBD1. This CDR3 is CASSLVGRGLIGNQPQHF. CDR3 DNA: TGTGCCAGCAGCTTAGTGGGCAGGGGGCTTATCGGCAATCAGCCCCAGCATTTT. Full variable domain (missing parts from reference TRBV11-1 and TRBJ1-5): EAEVAQSPRYKITEKSQAVAFWCDPISGHATLYWYRQILGQGPELLVQFQDESVVDDSQLPKDRFSAERLKGVDSTLKIQPAELGDSAMYLCASSLVGRGLIGNQPQHFGDGTRLSIL.